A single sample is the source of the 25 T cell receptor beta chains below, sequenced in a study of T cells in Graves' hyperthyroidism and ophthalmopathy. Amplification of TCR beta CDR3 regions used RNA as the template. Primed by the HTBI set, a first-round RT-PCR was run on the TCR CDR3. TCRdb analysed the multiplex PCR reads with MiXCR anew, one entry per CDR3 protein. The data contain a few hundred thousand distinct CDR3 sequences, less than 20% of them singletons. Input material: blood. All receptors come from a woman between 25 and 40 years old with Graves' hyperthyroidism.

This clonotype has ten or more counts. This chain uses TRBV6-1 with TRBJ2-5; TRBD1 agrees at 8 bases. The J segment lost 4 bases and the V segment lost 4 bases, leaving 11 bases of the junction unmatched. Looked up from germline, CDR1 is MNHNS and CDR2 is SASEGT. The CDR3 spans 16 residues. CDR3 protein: CASSVRAGGVGETQYF. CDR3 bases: TGTGCCAGCAGTGTGAGGGCAGGGGGCGTGGGAGAGACCCAGTACTTC.

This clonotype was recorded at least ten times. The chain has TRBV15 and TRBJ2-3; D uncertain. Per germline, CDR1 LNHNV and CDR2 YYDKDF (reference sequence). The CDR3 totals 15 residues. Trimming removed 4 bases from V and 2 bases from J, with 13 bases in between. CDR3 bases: TGTGCCACCAGCAAGGAAAAGGATAACACAGATACGCAGTATTTT. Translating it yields CATSKEKDNTDTQYF.

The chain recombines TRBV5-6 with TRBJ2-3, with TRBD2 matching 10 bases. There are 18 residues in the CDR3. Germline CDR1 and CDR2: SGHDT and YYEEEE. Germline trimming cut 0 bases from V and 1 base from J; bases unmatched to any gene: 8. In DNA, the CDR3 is TGTGCCAGCAGCTTGGAGGCTAGCGGGAGTATACGCACAGATACGCAGTATTTT. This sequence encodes CASSLEASGSIRTDTQYF.

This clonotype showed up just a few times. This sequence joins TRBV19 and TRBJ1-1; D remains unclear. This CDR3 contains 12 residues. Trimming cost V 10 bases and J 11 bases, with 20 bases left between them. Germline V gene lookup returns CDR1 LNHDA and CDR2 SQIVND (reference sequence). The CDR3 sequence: CATLPPGRRAFF. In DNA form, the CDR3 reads TGTGCCACCCTCCCCCCGGGCCGGCGGGCTTTCTTT.

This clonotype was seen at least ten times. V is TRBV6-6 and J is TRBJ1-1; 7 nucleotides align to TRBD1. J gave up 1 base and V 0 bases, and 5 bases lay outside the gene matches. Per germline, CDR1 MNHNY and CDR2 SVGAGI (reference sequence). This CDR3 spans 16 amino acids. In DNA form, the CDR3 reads TGTGCCAGCAGTTACTCGAGGTCAGGGGGGAACACTGAAGCTTTCTTT. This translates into CASSYSRSGGNTEAFF.

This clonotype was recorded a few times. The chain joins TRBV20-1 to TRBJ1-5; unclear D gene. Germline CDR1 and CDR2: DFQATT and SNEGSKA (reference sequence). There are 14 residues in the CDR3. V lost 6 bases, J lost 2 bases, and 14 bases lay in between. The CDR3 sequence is CSAGRDAGNQPQHF. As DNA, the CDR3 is TGCAGTGCCGGGCGGGATGCAGGCAATCAGCCCCAGCATTTT.

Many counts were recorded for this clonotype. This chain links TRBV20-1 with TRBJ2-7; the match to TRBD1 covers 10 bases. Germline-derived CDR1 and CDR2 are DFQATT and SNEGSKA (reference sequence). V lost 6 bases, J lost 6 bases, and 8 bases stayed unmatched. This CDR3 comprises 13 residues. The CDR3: CSARPGTGVEQYF. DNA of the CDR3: TGCAGTGCCCGTCCCGGGACAGGGGTCGAGCAGTACTTC.

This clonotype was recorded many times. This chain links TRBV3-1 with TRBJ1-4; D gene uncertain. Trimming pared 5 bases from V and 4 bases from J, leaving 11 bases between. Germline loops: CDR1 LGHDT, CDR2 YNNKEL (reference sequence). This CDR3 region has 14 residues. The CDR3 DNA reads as TGTGCCAGCAGCAAGAATTCGGGTAATGAAAAACTGTTTTTT. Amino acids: CASSKNSGNEKLFF.

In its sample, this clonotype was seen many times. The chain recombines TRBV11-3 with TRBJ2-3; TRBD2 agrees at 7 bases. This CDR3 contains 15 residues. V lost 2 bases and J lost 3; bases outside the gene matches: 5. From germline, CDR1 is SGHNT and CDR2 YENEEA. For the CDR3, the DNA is TGTGCCAGCAGCTTAATGGGAGGGCCAACAGATACGCAGTATTTT. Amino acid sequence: CASSLMGGPTDTQYF.

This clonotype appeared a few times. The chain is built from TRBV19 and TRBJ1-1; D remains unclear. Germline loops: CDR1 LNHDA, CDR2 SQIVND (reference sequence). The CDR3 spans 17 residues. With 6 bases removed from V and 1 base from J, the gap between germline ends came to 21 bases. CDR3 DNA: TGTGCCAGTAGATCCCCCCTGTCGACGGGAGGGAACACTGAAGCTTTCTTT. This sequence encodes CASRSPLSTGGNTEAFF.

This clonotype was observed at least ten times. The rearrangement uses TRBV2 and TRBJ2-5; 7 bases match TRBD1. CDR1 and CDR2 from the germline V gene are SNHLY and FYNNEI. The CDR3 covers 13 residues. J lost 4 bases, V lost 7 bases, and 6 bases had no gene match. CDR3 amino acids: CASTQHRGETQYF. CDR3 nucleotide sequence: TGTGCCAGCACCCAGCACAGGGGAGAGACCCAGTACTTC.

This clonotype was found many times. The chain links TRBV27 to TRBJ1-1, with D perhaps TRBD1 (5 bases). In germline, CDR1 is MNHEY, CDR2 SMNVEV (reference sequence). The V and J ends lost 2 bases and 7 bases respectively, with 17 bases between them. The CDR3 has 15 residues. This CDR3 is CASSLMAGPGGEAFF. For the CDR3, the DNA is TGTGCCAGCAGTTTAATGGCGGGACCAGGTGGTGAAGCTTTCTTT.

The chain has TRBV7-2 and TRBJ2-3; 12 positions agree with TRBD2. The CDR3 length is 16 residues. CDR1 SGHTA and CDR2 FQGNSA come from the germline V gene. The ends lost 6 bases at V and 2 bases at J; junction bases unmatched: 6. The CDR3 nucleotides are TGTGCCAGCAGACTTACTAGCGGGAGGACCACAGATACGCAGTATTTT. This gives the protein CASRLTSGRTTDTQYF.

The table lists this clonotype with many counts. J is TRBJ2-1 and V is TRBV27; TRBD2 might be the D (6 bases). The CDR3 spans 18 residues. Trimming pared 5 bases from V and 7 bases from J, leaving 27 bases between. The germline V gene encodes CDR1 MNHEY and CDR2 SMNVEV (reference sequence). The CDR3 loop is CASSPALGPTSIGNEQFF. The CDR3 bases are TGTGCCAGCAGTCCCGCATTAGGGCCGACTAGTATCGGAAATGAGCAGTTCTTC.

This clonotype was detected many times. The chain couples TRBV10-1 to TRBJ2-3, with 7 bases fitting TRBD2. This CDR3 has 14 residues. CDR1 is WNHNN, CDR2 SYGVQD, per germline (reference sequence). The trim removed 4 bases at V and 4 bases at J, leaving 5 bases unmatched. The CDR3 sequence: CASSGGLLSDTQYF. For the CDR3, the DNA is TGCGCCAGCAGTGGGGGACTACTATCAGATACGCAGTATTTT.

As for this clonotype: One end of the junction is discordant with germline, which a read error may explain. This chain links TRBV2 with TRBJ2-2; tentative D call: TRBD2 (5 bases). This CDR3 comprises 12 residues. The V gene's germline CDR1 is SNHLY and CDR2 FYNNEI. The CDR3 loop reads CASSWWNGELVF. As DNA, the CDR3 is TGTGCCAGCAGTTGGTGGAACGGGGAGCTGGTTTTT. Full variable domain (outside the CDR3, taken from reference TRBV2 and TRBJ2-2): EPEVTQTPSHQVTQMGQEVILRCVPISNHLYFYWYRQILGQKVEFLVSFYNNEISEKSEIFDDQFSVERPDGSNFTLKIRSTKLEDSAMYFCASSWWNGELVFGEGSRLTVL.

In DNA, the CDR3 is TGTGCCAGCACTCAAACTAGCGGGAGTATATATGAGCAGTTCTTC. This encodes CASTQTSGSIYEQFF. The chain combines TRBV6-1 with TRBJ2-1; TRBD2 aligns across 11 bases. The ends lost 7 bases at V and 8 bases at J; junction bases unmatched: 10. The CDR3 is 15 residues long. The germline V gene encodes CDR1 MNHNS and CDR2 SASEGT.

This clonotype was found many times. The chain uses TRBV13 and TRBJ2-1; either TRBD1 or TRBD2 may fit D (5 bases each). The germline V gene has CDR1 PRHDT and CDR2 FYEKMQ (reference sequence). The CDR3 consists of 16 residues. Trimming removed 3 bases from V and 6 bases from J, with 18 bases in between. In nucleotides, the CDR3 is TGTGCCAGCAGCTTTAAAGGGGCCCCCCGGGGCAATGAGCAGTTCTTC. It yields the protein CASSFKGAPRGNEQFF.

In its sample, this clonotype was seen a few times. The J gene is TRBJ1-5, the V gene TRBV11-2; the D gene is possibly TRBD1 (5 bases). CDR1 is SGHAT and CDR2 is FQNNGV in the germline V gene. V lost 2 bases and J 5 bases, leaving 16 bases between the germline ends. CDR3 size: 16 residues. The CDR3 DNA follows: TGTGCCAGCAGCTTAAAATCACCGGGGCTGGATCAGCCCCAGCATTTT. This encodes CASSLKSPGLDQPQHF.

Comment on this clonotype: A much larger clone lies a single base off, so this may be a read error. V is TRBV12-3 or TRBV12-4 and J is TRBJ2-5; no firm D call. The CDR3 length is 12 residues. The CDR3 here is CASSFAREIQYF. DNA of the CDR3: TGTGCCAGCAGTTTTGCTCGCGAGATCCAGTACTTC.

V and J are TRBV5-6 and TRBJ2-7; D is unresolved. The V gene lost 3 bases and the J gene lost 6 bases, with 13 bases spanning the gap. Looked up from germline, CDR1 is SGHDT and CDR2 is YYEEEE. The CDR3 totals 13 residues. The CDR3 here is CASSYRVPREQYF. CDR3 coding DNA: TGTGCCAGCAGCTACAGAGTCCCGCGCGAGCAGTACTTC.

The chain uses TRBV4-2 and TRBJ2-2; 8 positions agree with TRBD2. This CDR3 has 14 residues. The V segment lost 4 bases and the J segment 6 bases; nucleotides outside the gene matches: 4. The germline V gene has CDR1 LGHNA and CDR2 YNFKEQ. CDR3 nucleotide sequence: TGTGCCAGCAGCCTATGGACTAGCTCCGGGGAGCTGTTTTTT. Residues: CASSLWTSSGELFF.

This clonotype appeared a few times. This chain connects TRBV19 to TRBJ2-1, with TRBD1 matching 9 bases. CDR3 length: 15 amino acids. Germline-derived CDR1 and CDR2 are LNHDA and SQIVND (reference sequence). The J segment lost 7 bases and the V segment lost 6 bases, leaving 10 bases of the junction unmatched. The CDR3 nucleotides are TGTGCCAGTAGGAGCACAGGGGGCACTGGTAATGAGCAGTTCTTC. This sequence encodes CASRSTGGTGNEQFF.

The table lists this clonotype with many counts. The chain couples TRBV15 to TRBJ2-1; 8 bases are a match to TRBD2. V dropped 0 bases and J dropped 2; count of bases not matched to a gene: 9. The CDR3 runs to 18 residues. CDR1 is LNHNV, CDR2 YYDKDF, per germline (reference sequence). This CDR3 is CATSRDRGTGGPYNEQFF. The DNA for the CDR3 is TGTGCCACCAGCAGAGATAGGGGGACGGGAGGGCCCTACAATGAGCAGTTCTTC.

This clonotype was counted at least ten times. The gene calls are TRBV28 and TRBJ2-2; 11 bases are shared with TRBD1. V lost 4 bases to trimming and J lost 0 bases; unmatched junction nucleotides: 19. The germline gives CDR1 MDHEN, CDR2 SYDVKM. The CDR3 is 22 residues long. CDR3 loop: CASSWTGGTEKSWGANTGELFF. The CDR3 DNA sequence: TGTGCCAGCAGTTGGACAGGGGGCACGGAAAAGTCCTGGGGTGCGAACACCGGGGAGCTGTTTTTT. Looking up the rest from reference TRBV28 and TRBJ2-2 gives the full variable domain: DVKVTQSSRYLVKRTGEKVFLECVQDMDHENMFWYRQDPGLGLRLIYFSYDVKMKEKGDIPEGYSVSREKKERFSLILESASTNQTSMYLCASSWTGGTEKSWGANTGELFFGEGSRLTVL.